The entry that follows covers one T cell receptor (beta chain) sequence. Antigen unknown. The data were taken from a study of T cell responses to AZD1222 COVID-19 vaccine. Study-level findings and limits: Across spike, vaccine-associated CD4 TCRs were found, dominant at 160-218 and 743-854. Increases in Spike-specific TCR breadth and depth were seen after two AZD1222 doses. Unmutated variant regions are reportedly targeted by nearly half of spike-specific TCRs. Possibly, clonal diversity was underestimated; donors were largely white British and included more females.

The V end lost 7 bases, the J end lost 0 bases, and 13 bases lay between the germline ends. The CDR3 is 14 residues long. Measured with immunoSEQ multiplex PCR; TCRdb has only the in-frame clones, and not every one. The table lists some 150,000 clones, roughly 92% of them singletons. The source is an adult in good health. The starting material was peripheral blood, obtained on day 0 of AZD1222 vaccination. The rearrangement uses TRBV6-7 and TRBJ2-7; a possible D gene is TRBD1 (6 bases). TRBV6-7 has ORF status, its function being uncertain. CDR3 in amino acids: CASTKQGVSYEQYF. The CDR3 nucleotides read TGTGCCAGCACCAAACAGGGAGTCTCCTACGAGCAGTACTTC.